This T cell receptor (beta chain) was recovered during a study of OX40 agonist ivuxolimab in advanced cancers. Study details: With ivuxolimab, an agonistic anti-OX40 (CD134) antibody, patients were treated. In this trial design, patients received ivuxolimab intravenously at 0.01 to 10 mg/kg every 2 weeks.

Study-level findings and limits: In a subset of nonresponders, normalized T-cell clonal expansion was also low.

Details on this clone: Its cognate antigen is unknown.

TCRdb's copy holds only in-frame clones and misses some; the assay was immunoSEQ multiplex PCR. Of approximately 82,000 clones in the sample, approximately 82% were seen once. This TCR was recovered from an adult with an advanced solid tumor such as melanoma, head and neck, liver or kidney cancer. The specimen comprised CD4+ or CD8+ T cells sorted from blood, sampled in a trial of the OX40 agonist ivuxolimab.

The CDR3: CASSEGRAFPLQYF. CDR3 DNA: TGTGCCAGCAGTGAAGGGCGGGCTTTCCCCCTCCAGTACTTC. The chain couples TRBV6-1 to TRBJ2-7; tentative D call: TRBD2 (5 bases). CDR3 size: 14 residues. Trimming removed 1 base at V and 10 bases at J, with 17 bases between. Germline V gene data show CDR1 as MNHNS and CDR2 as SASEGT.